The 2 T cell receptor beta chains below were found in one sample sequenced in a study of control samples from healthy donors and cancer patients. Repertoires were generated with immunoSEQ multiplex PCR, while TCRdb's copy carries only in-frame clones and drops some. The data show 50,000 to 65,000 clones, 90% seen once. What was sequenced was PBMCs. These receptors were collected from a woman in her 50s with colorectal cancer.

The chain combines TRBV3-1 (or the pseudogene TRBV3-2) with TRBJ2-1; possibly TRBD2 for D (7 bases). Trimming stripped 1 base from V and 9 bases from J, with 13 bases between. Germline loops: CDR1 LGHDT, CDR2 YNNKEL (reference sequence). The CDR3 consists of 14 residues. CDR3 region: CASSQVNGGLEQFF. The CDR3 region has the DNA TGTGCCAGCAGCCAAGTCAACGGGGGGCTTGAGCAGTTCTTC.

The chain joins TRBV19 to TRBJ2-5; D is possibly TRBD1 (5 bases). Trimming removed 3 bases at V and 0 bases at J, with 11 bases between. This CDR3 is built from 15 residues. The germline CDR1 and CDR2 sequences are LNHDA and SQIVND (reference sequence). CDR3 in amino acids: CASSIQGRYQETQYF. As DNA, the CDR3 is TGTGCCAGTAGTATTCAGGGCAGGTACCAAGAGACCCAGTACTTC.